The clone carrying this T cell receptor beta chain was seen at least ten times. This specimen belongs to a study of read filtering for tumor transcriptome and immune sequencing. The V and J ends lost 4 bases and 8 bases, in that order; junction bases with no gene match: 5. The CDR3 runs 14 residues. Germline V gene data show CDR1 as SGHDN and CDR2 as FVKESK. The library was built from 400 to 500 ng RNA with molecular barcoded adaptors for alpha/delta and beta/gamma chains. Each CDR3 protein is one row after TCRdb ran MiXCR on the reads. The sample contains fewer than 150,000 distinct CDR3 sequences, 10% to 15% of which appear only once.

The V and J genes are TRBV14 and TRBJ2-1; 10 bases fit TRBD2. This TCR derives from a donor at least 40 years old with multiple myeloma. The sequencing input was a population of CD138-negative cells sorted from bone marrow. The CDR3 DNA sequence: TGTGCCAGCAGCCGAGCGGGAGGGCCGTATGAGCAGTTCTTC. The encoded protein is CASSRAGGPYEQFF.